The next 18 T cell receptor beta chains were all read from a single sample in a study of T cell changes during pregnancy in multiple sclerosis. Data came from immunoSEQ multiplex PCR; TCRdb stores just in-frame clones and leaves some out. The table has some 47,000 clones, roughly 90% seen once. The input for sequencing was peripheral blood, taken in the first trimester of pregnancy. These receptors came from a female donor with multiple sclerosis, enrolled in a pregnancy study.

The chain uses TRBV27 and TRBJ2-1, with 11 bases matching TRBD2. The CDR3 has 16 amino acids. CDR1 is MNHEY and CDR2 is SMNVEV in the germline V gene (reference sequence). The trim removed 5 bases at V and 9 bases at J, leaving 12 bases unmatched. In DNA form, the CDR3 reads TGTGCCAGCAGTCCCCGGGTTAGCGGGGGGGCCGGTGAGCAGTTCTTC. This sequence encodes CASSPRVSGGAGEQFF.

This clone was found once. J is TRBJ2-7 and V is TRBV28; 9 bases agree with TRBD1. Germline loops: CDR1 MDHEN, CDR2 SYDVKM. V was pared by 6 bases and J by 3 bases, with 6 bases of the junction left unmatched. This CDR3 has 14 amino acids. The CDR3 DNA reads as TGTGCCAGCAGCTTAACAGGGGGCCTCTACGAGCAGTACTTC. It is translated as CASSLTGGLYEQYF.

The genes are TRBV4-3 and TRBJ2-7, with 9 bases lining up with TRBD1. The germline V gene encodes CDR1 LGHNA and CDR2 YSLEER. The V gene end was trimmed by 0 bases and the J gene end by 0 bases; junction bases not matched to a gene: 6. The CDR3 contains 17 residues. The CDR3 sequence is CASSQERTGGVSYEQYF. The CDR3 bases are TGCGCCAGCAGCCAAGAACGTACAGGGGGCGTCTCCTACGAGCAGTACTTC.

The V and J genes are TRBV11-2 and TRBJ1-2; D perhaps matches TRBD1 (6 bases). Trimming took off 4 bases at V and 4 bases at J, with 13 bases between the two ends. Per germline, CDR1 SGHAT and CDR2 FQNNGV. The CDR3 spans 14 residues. In DNA, the CDR3 is TGTGCCAGCAGCTCCAGGACAGAGTTCTATGGCTACACCTTC. Residues: CASSSRTEFYGYTF.

The chain is built from TRBV5-6 and TRBJ2-6, with unresolved D. Between the trimmed V and J ends, which lost 0 bases and 0 bases, there was a span of 4 bases. CDR3 size: 15 residues. Germline values: CDR1 SGHDT, CDR2 YYEEEE. CDR3 protein: CASSLANSGANVLTF. CDR3 bases: TGTGCCAGCAGCTTGGCCAACTCTGGGGCCAACGTCCTGACTTTC.

The chain recombines TRBV21-1 with TRBJ2-6; the listed D gene, TRBD2, was not tested against the DNA. TRBV21-1 is a pseudogene locus. This CDR3 is 18 amino acids long. The CDR3 region is CASSKVHSLGLGANVLTF. DNA of the CDR3: TGTGCCAGCAGCAAAGTGCACTCCCTCGGTTTAGGGGCCAACGTCCTGACTTTC.

The V call is TRBV7-3, the J call TRBJ2-3, with 7 bases fitting TRBD2. The germline V gene has CDR1 SGHTA and CDR2 FQGTGA. The J segment lost 4 bases and the V segment lost 2 bases, leaving 12 bases of the junction unmatched. This CDR3 is built from 17 residues. The CDR3 DNA sequence: TGTGCCAGCAGCTTACCCCGAGCGGGGAGGGGTCCAGATACGCAGTATTTT. It translates to CASSLPRAGRGPDTQYF.

The chain couples TRBV13 to TRBJ1-1, with D perhaps TRBD1 (5 bases). Trimming shortened V by 7 bases and J by 1 base, and 16 bases separated the two germline ends. The CDR3 is made up of 15 amino acids. Germline V CDR1 and CDR2: PRHDT, FYEKMQ (reference sequence). This chain's CDR3 is CASTILRGPNTEAFF. In DNA form, the CDR3 reads TGTGCCAGCACCATTCTTAGGGGCCCGAACACTGAAGCTTTCTTT.

This clone was seen just once. The V call is TRBV11-2, the J call TRBJ1-3, with 9 bases aligning to TRBD1. The germline V gene encodes CDR1 SGHAT and CDR2 FQNNGV. The CDR3 consists of 16 residues. Trimming removed 1 base from V and 5 bases from J; junction bases left unmatched: 6. DNA for the CDR3: TGTGCCAGCAGCTTAGCCCCCGGGACAGGGAGAAACACCATATATTTT. Its protein is CASSLAPGTGRNTIYF.

CDR3 sequence: CASNTPGQGNYGYTF. The CDR3, as DNA: TGTGCCAGCAACACACCGGGACAGGGTAACTATGGCTACACCTTC. The chain has TRBV5-4 and TRBJ1-2, with 9 bases that match TRBD1. Per germline, CDR1 SGHNT and CDR2 YYREEE (reference sequence). This CDR3 comprises 15 residues. Losses at the gene ends were 6 bases for V and 1 base for J; bases not matched to a gene: 7.

This chain links TRBV7-3 with TRBJ2-3; TRBD2 might be the D (6 bases). V was cut by 5 bases and J by 1 base, with 16 bases left in between. Germline CDR1 and CDR2: SGHTA and FQGTGA. This CDR3 spans 16 amino acids. CDR3: CASSPRRGQGTDTQYF. For the CDR3, the DNA is TGTGCCAGCAGCCCTCGGAGGGGCCAGGGCACAGATACGCAGTATTTT.

The rearrangement joins TRBV5-1 to TRBJ1-1, with D possibly TRBD1 on 5 matching bases. The CDR3 contains 14 residues. Germline V CDR1 and CDR2: SGHRS, YFSETQ. Trimming stripped 3 bases from V and 3 bases from J, with 12 bases between. The DNA of the CDR3 is TGCGCCAGCAGCTCTTTGCAGGGATACACTGAAGCTTTCTTT. Its translation is CASSSLQGYTEAFF.

The chain recombines TRBV5-4 with TRBJ2-1; 7 nucleotides match TRBD2. The germline V gene encodes CDR1 SGHNT and CDR2 YYREEE (reference sequence). V lost 4 bases and J lost 6; bases outside the gene matches: 10. This CDR3 comprises 15 residues. The CDR3 DNA reads TGTGCCAGCAGCGGGGGAGGGTCGGGTGTCAATGAGCAGTTCTTC. This translates into CASSGGGSGVNEQFF.

The CDR3: CASSENRDEKLFF. DNA of the CDR3: TGTGCCAGCAGTGAAAACCGGGATGAAAAACTGTTTTTT. The V call is TRBV2, the J call TRBJ1-4, with unresolved D. CDR1 and CDR2 from the germline V gene are SNHLY and FYNNEI. This CDR3 has 13 residues. V shed 2 bases and J shed 6 bases, with 7 bases lying between them.

V gene TRBV7-6 combines with J gene TRBJ1-3, with TRBD1 matching 10 bases. This CDR3 spans 17 amino acids. Trimming at V came to 8 bases and at J to 2 bases, leaving 12 bases not matched to a gene. From germline, CDR1 is SGHVS and CDR2 FNYEAQ. Written as DNA, the CDR3 is TGTGCCAGCTACTCGGGGGGGACAGGGGAGCCTGGAAACACCATATATTTT. It encodes CASYSGGTGEPGNTIYF.

The table lists this clone with a few counts. The chain couples TRBV4-1 to TRBJ1-6, with 8 bases identical to TRBD1. This CDR3 is 14 amino acids long. V shed 4 bases, J shed 7 bases, and the junction held 3 bases outside the gene matches. CDR1 and CDR2 (germline): MGHRA, YSYEKL. The CDR3 region is CASSLDRVNSPLHF. In nucleotides, the CDR3 is TGCGCCAGCAGCCTGGACAGGGTGAATTCACCCCTCCACTTT.

The chain is built from TRBV6-5 and TRBJ1-5; the match to TRBD1 covers 8 bases. Germline V gives CDR1 MNHEY, CDR2 SVGAGI. Unmatched junction bases numbered 3, after V lost 4 bases and J lost 4 bases. The CDR3 has 14 residues. The CDR3 DNA sequence: TGTGCCAGCAGTTCAGACAGGGGTAATCAGCCCCAGCATTTT. Its protein is CASSSDRGNQPQHF.

This chain uses TRBV18 with TRBJ1-1, with D hard to call. The CDR3 covers 14 residues. Trimming removed 3 bases from V and 1 base from J, with 9 bases in between. Germline CDR1 is KGHSH and CDR2 is LQKENI. CDR3 residues: CASSPGLPNTEAFF. CDR3 in DNA: TGTGCCAGCTCACCGGGCTTACCGAACACTGAAGCTTTCTTT.